A selection of T cell receptor beta chains follows, all from one sample in a study of naive and memory T cell subsets. TCRdb analysed the UMI-ligation and nested PCR reads with MiXCR anew, one entry per CDR3 protein. The sample has under 150,000 distinct CDR3 sequences, more than 15% seen once. Sequencing input: naive CD4+ T cells from blood. The receptors shown here come from a human donor in good health. Both conserved end residues are part of each CDR3. D genes are given only for firm matches. The size field is filled for only some rows; it gives once, few, many or a size class.

>.|TRBJ2-1|TRBV29-1|few
CSVAGKNNEQFF
TGCAGCGTTGCCGGTAAGAACAATGAGCAGTTCTTC
>.|TRBJ2-3|TRBV6-6|few
CASSYSSGSSTDTQYF
TGTGCCAGCAGTTACTCTAGCGGTTCTAGCACAGATACGCAGTATTTT
>.|TRBJ2-1|TRBV5-1|.
CASSPRQGGEQFF
TGCGCCAGCAGCCCGAGACAGGGAGGTGAGCAGTTCTTC
>.|TRBJ2-3|TRBV11-2|few
CASSLGDNTDTQYF
TGTGCCAGCAGCTTAGGAGACAACACAGATACGCAGTATTTT
>.|TRBJ2-1|TRBV10-3|.
CAISSGTGGNEQFF
TGTGCCATCAGTAGCGGGACAGGTGGAAATGAGCAGTTCTTC
>.|TRBJ1-2|TRBV11-2|.
CASRLAGTSYGYTF
TGTGCCAGCAGACTGGCCGGGACAAGCTATGGCTACACCTTC
>.|TRBJ2-4|TRBV4-3|.
CASSQGGSLKNIQYF
TGCGCCAGCAGCCAAGGGGGGTCCCTAAAAAACATTCAGTACTTC
>.|TRBJ2-5|TRBV10-3|.
CAIGQLETQYF
TGTGCCATTGGACAGTTGGAGACCCAGTACTTC
>.|TRBJ1-1|TRBV12-3/TRBV12-4|.
CATGGAVMNTEAFF
TGTGCCACCGGGGGGGCAGTTATGAACACTGAAGCTTTCTTT
>.|TRBJ2-5|TRBV5-1|.
CASSLVTSIQETQYF
TGCGCCAGCAGCTTGGTTACTAGCATACAAGAGACCCAGTACTTC
>TRBD2|TRBJ2-2|TRBV14|once
CASSQLAGSTGELFF
TGTGCCAGCAGCCAACTAGCGGGCAGCACCGGGGAGCTGTTTTTT
>.|TRBJ1-1|TRBV6-2/TRBV6-3|.
CASSYSRRERRTEAFF
TGTGCCAGCAGTTACTCGAGGAGGGAAAGGCGCACTGAAGCTTTCTTT
>TRBD1|TRBJ1-2|TRBV28|.
CASSTLQGARGYTF
TGTGCCAGCAGTACACTTCAGGGGGCGCGGGGCTACACCTTC
>TRBD2|TRBJ2-5|TRBV20-1|.
CSARTSGKLETQYF
TGCAGTGCTAGAACTAGCGGGAAATTGGAGACCCAGTACTTC
>.|TRBJ1-1|TRBV30|many
CAWTFAGRNTEAFF
TGTGCCTGGACCTTTGCAGGGAGGAACACTGAAGCTTTCTTT
>.|TRBJ2-2|TRBV9|.
CASSVVGHTGELFF
TGTGCCAGCAGCGTAGTAGGGCACACCGGGGAGCTGTTTTTT
>.|TRBJ2-1|TRBV7-2|.
CASSSGEYNEQFF
TGTGCCAGCAGCTCAGGGGAATACAATGAGCAGTTCTTC
>.|TRBJ2-7|TRBV28|many
CASAGWQNYEQYF
TGTGCCAGCGCTGGGTGGCAGAACTACGAGCAGTACTTC
>.|TRBJ2-3|TRBV30|.
CAWSVIGDTQYF
TGTGCCTGGAGTGTTATAGGGGATACGCAGTATTTT
>TRBD2|TRBJ2-5|TRBV4-3|.
CASSPLISAGGYKTQYF
TGCGCCAGCAGCCCCTTAATCTCTGCGGGAGGGTATAAGACCCAGTACTTC
>.|TRBJ1-5|TRBV6-5|.
CASSYSTGFQPQHF
TGTGCCAGCAGTTACTCGACGGGGTTTCAGCCCCAGCATTTT
>.|TRBJ2-7|TRBV4-2|few
CASSQDLRTPGQYF
TGTGCCAGCAGCCAAGATCTAAGGACCCCTGGGCAGTACTTC
>TRBD1|TRBJ1-5|TRBV2|few
CASSGGQSNQPQHF
TGTGCCAGCAGTGGGGGACAGAGCAATCAGCCCCAGCATTTT
>.|TRBJ1-2|TRBV28|few
CASSQGFAYGYTF
TGTGCCAGCAGCCAGGGATTCGCCTATGGCTACACCTTC
>TRBD2|TRBJ2-1|TRBV10-3|many
CAISASGRADEQFF
TGTGCCATCAGCGCCAGCGGGAGGGCCGATGAGCAGTTCTTC